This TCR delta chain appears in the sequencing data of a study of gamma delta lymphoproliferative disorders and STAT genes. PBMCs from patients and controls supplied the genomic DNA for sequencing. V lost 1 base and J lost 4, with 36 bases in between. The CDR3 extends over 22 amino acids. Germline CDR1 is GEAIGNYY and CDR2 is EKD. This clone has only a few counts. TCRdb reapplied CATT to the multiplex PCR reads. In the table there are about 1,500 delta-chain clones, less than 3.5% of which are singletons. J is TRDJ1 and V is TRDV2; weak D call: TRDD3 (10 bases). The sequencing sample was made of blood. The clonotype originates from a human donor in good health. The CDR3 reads CACDTILKPSYQLGDTHDKLIF. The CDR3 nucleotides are TGTGCCTGTGACACAATTCTAAAGCCTTCCTACCAATTGGGGGATACCCACGATAAACTCATCTTT.